This TCR beta chain was sequenced during a study of blood T cell repertoires in COVID-19. Germline V CDR1 and CDR2: MDHEN, SYDVKM. CDR3 length: 14 residues. Deletions cut 3 bases from V and 6 bases from J, with 11 bases between. Cohorts were determined from participant-reported clinical history. What the recovered Cohort 3 donors had was two negative PCRs, clearance, or symptom resolution. Profiled with immunoSEQ multiplex PCR; TCRdb holds only in-frame clones, not every one. The sample records more than 300,000 clones, 85% to 90% being singletons. The clonotype comes from a man aged 25-45 years who had recovered from COVID-19. The J gene is TRBJ1-4, the V gene TRBV28; no clear D gene. The sequenced sample was PBMCs or T cells enriched from blood (not recorded which). CDR3 amino acids: CASSLARLDEKLFF. The DNA of the CDR3 is TGTGCCAGCAGTTTGGCCAGACTTGATGAAAAACTGTTTTTT.